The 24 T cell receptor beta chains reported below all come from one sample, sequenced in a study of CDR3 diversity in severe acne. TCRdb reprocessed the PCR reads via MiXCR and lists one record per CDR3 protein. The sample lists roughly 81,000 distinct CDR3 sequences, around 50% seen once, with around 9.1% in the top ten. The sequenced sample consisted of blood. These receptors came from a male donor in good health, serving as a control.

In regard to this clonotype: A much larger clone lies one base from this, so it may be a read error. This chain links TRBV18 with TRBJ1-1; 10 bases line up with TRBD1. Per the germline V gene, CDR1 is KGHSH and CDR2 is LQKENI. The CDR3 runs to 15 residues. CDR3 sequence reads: CASSPRQGATTEALF. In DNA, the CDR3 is TGTGCCAGCTCACCACGACAGGGGGCAACGACTGAAGCTCTCTTT.

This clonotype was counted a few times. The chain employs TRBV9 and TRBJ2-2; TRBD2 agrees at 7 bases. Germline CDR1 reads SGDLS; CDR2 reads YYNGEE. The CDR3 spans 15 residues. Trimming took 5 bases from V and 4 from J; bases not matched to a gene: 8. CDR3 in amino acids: CASRLTGGGTGELFF. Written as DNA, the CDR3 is TGTGCCAGCAGATTGACGGGAGGAGGCACCGGGGAGCTGTTTTTT.

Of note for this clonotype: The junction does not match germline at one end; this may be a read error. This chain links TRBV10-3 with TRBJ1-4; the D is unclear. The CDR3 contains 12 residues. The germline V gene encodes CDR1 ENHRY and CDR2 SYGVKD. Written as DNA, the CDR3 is TGTGCCAGCAGTGAAGGCATTGTGAAACCGTTTTTT. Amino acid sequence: CASSEGIVKPFF.

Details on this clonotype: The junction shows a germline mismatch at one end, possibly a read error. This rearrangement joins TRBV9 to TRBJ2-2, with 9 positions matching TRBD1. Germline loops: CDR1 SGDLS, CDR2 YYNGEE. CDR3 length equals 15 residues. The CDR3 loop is CASSATGQGTGELSF. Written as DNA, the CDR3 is TGTGCCAGCAGCGCTACGGGACAGGGCACCGGGGAGCTGTCTTTC.

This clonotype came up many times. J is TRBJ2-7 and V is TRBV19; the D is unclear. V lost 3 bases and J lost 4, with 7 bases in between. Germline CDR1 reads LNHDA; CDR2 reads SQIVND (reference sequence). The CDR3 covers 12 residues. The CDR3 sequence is CASSMGEYEQYF. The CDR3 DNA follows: TGTGCCAGTAGTATGGGCGAGTACGAGCAGTACTTC. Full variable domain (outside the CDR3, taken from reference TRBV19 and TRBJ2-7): DGGITQSPKYLFRKEGQNVTLSCEQNLNHDAMYWYRQDPGQGLRLIYYSQIVNDFQKGDIAEGYSVSREKKESFPLTVTSAQKNPTAFYLCASSMGEYEQYFGPGTRLTVT.

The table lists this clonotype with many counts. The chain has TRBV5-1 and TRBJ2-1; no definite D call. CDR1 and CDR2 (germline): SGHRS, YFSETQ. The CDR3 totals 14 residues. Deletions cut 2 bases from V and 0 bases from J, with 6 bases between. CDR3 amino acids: CASSLQSSYNEQFF. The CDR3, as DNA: TGCGCCAGCAGCTTACAGTCCTCCTACAATGAGCAGTTCTTC.

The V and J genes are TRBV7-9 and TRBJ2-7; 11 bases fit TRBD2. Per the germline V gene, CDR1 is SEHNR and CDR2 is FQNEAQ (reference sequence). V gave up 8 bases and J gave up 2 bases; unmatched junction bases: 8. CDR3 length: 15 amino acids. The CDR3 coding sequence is TGTGCCAGCGGACCTAGCGGGGGGCTCCCCTACGAGCAGTACTTC. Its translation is CASGPSGGLPYEQYF. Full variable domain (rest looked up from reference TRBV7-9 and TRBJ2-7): DTGVSQNPRHKITKRGQNVTFRCDPISEHNRLYWYRQTLGQGPEFLTYFQNEAQLEKSRLLSDRFSAERPKGSFSTLEIQRTEQGDSAMYLCASGPSGGLPYEQYFGPGTRLTVT.

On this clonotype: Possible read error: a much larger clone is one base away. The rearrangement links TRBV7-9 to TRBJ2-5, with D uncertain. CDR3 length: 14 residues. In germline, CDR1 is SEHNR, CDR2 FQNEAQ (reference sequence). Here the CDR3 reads CASSSPGTQEAQYF. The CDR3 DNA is TGTGCCAGCAGCTCCCCCGGTACCCAAGAGGCCCAGTACTTC.

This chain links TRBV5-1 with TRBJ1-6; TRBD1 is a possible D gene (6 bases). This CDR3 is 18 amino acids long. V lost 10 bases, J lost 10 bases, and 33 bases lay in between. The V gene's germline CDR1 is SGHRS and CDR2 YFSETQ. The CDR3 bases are TGCGCCGAGGAGGGGGGCCGCATGGCTACGAGCATGAGGTCACCCCTCCACTTT. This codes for CAEEGGRMATSMRSPLHF.

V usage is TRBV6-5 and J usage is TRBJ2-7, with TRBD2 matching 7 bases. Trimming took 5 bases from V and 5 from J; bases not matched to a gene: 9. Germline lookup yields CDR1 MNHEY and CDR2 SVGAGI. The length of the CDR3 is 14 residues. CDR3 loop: CASSDLADRNEQYF. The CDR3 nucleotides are TGTGCCAGCAGTGATCTAGCGGACCGGAACGAGCAGTACTTC.

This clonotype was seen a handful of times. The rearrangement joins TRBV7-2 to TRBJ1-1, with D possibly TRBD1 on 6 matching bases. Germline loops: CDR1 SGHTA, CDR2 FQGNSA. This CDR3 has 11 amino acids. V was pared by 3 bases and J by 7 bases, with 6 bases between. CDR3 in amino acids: CASSLTGEAFF. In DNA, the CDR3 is TGTGCCAGCAGCTTGACAGGTGAAGCTTTCTTT.

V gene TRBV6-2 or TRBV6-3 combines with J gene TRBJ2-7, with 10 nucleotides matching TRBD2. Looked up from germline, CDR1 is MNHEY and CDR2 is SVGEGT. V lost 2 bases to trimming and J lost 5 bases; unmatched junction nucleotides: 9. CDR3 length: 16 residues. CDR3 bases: TGTGCCAGCAGTTACGGGCCTAGCGGGAGTTTCAACGAGCAGTACTTC. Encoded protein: CASSYGPSGSFNEQYF.

CDR3 loop: CASRPRTWPRDTGANVLTF. CDR3 bases: TGTGCCAGCAGACCCCGGACTTGGCCCAGGGACACTGGGGCCAACGTCCTGACTTTC. This rearrangement joins TRBV11-2 to TRBJ2-6; possible D gene TRBD1, 6 bases. CDR3 length equals 19 residues. CDR1 is SGHAT and CDR2 is FQNNGV in the germline V gene. V was shortened by 6 bases and J by 2 bases, with 23 bases between the two germline ends.

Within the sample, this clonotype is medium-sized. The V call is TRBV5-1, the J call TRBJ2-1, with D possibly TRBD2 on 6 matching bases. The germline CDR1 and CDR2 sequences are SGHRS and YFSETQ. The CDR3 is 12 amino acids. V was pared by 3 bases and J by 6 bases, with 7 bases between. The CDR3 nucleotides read TGCGCCAGCAGCTGGGACTCCAATGAGCAGTTCTTC. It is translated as CASSWDSNEQFF.

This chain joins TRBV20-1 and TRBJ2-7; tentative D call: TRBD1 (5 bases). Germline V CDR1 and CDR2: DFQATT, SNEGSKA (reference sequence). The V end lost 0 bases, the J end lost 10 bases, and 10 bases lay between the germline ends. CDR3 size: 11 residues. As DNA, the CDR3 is TGCAGTGCTAGAGATGGTGGGGCACAGTACTTC. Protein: CSARDGGAQYF.

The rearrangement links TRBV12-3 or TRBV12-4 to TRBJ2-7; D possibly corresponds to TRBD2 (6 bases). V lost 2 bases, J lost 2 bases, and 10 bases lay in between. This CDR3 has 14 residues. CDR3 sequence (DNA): TGTGCCAGCAGTTTACAGTCGGGGGCCTACGAGCAGTACTTC. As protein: CASSLQSGAYEQYF.

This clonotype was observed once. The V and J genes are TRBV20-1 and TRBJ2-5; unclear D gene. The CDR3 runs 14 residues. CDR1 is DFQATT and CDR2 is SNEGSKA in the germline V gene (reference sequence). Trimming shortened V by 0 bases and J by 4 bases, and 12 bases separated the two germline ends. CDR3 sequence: CSARELLTGETQYF. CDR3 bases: TGCAGTGCTAGAGAGCTGTTGACGGGAGAGACCCAGTACTTC.

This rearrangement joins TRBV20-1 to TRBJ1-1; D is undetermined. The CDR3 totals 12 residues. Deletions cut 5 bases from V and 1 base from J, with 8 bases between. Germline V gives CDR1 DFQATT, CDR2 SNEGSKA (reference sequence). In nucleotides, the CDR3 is TGCAGTGCTCTCCGACAGAACACTGAAGCTTTCTTT. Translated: CSALRQNTEAFF.

The CDR3 nucleotides are TGTGCCAGCAGCTCCGATTTGGGCCAGGCTTTCTTT. Its protein product is CASSSDLGQAFF. The chain couples TRBV7-2 to TRBJ1-1; D gene unclear. V was pared by 4 bases and J by 11 bases, with 14 bases between. The CDR3 spans 12 residues. CDR1 SGHTA and CDR2 FQGNSA come from the germline V gene.

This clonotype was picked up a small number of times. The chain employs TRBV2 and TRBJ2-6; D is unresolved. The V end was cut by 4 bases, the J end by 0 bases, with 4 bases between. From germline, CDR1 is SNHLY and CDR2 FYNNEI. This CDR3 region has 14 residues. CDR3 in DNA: TGTGCCAGCAGTGTCGACTCTGGGGCCAACGTCCTGACTTTC. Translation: CASSVDSGANVLTF.

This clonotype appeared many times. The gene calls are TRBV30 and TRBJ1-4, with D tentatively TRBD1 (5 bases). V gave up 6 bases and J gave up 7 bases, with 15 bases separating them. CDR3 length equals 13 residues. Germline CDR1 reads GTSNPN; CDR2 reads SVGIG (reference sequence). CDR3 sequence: CACRTLTAEKLFF. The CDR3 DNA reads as TGTGCCTGCCGGACACTTACAGCTGAAAAACTGTTTTTT. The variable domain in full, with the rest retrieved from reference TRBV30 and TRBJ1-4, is SQTIHQWPATLVQPVGSPLSLECTVEGTSNPNLYWYRQAAGRGLQLLFYSVGIGQISSEVPQNLSASRPQDRQFILSSKKLLLSDSGFYLCACRTLTAEKLFFGSGTQLSVL.

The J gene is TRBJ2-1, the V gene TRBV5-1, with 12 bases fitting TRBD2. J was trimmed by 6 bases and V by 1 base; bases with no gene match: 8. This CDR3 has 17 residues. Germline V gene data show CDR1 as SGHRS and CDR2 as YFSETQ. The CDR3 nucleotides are TGCGCCAGCAGCTTGCCCCTTCCGGGACTAGCGGGCAATGAGCAGTTCTTC. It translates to CASSLPLPGLAGNEQFF.

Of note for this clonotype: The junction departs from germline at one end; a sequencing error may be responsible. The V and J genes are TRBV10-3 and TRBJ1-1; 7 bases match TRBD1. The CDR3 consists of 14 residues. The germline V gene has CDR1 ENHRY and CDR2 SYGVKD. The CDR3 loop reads CASSKGQEGTEAFF. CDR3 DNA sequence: TGTGCCAGCAGTAAAGGACAGGAGGGCACTGAAGCTTTCTTT.

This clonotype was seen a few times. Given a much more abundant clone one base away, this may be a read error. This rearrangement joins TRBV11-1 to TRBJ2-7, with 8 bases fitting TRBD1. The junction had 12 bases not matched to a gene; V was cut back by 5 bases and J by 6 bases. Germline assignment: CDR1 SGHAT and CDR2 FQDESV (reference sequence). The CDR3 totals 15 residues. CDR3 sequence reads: CASSPHGRGRSEQYF. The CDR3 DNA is TGTGCCAGCAGCCCGCATGGCAGGGGGCGCAGCGAGCAGTACTTC.